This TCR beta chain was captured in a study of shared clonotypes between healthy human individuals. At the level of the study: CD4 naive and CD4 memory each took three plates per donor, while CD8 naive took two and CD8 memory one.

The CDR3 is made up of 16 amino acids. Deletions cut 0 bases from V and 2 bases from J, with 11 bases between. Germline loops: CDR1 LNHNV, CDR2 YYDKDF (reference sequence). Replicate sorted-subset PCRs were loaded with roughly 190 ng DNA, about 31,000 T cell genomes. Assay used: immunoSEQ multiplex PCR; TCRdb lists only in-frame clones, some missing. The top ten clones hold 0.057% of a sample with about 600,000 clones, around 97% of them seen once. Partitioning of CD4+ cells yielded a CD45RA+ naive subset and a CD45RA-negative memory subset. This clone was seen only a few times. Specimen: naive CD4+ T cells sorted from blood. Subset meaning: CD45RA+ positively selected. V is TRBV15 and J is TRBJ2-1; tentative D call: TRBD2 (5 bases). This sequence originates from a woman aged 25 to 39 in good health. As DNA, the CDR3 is TGTGCCACCAGCAGAGATCGCGCCGGGGCCTACAATGAGCAGTTCTTC. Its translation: CATSRDRAGAYNEQFF. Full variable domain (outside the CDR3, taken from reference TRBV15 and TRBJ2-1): DAMVIQNPRYQVTQFGKPVTLSCSQTLNHNVMYWYQQKSSQAPKLLFHYYDKDFNNEADTPDNFQSRRPNTSFCFLDIRSPGLGDTAMYLCATSRDRAGAYNEQFFGPGTRLTVL.